The source of this TCR beta chain is a study of shared clonotypes between healthy human individuals. V was cut by 5 bases and J by 2 bases, with 15 bases left in between. Germline CDR1 reads SGHAT; CDR2 reads FQNNGV. The CDR3 covers 15 residues. General observations from the study: Richness estimates generally favored naive over memory subsets. Generation probabilities of non-shared clonotypes were lower (relative to those shared by all four donors).

TCRdb's copy holds only in-frame clones and misses some; the assay was immunoSEQ multiplex PCR. This table holds 700,000 to 950,000 clones, 90% to 97% found once. CD45RO-negative CD8 cells positively selected for CCR7 made up the naive population, which excluded terminally differentiated effector memory CD45RA+ cells. Turning to this clone: What it binds is unknown.

The J gene is TRBJ2-5, the V gene TRBV11-2; the D gene could be TRBD1 or TRBD2 (5 bases each). The sequence came from a man aged 30 to 39 in good health. The sample was naive CD8+ T cells sorted from blood. The CDR3 DNA sequence: TGTGCCAGCAGCCTCGAGAGGGGCAGGCAAGAGACCCAGTACTTC. This translates into CASSLERGRQETQYF.